The text below deals with one T cell receptor (beta chain). Other DNA sequences of this sample code for an identical CDR3. This sample is drawn from a study of blood T cell repertoires in COVID-19. This CDR3 contains 13 residues. Germline assignment: CDR1 SGHRS and CDR2 YFSETQ. Trimming cost V 3 bases and J 5 bases, with 11 bases left between them. Assay used: immunoSEQ multiplex PCR; TCRdb lists only in-frame clones, some missing. This table holds fewer than 250,000 clones, about 85% found once. The genes are TRBV5-1 and TRBJ2-5, with a weak D call TRBD1 (5 bases). This TCR derives from a human donor in a cohort sampled during active COVID-19. The sample comprised peripheral blood. The CDR3 DNA reads as TGCGCCAGCAGCTCCAGGGTCGAGGAGACCCAGTACTTC. The encoded protein is CASSSRVEETQYF. Full variable domain (remainder filled in from reference TRBV5-1 and TRBJ2-5): KAGVTQTPRYLIKTRGQQVTLSCSPISGHRSVSWYQQTPGQGLQFLFEYFSETQRNKGNFPGRFSGRQFSNSRSEMNVSTLELGDSALYLCASSSRVEETQYFGPGTRLLVL.